The T cell receptor (beta chain) described here comes from a study of graft-versus-host responses after intestinal transplantation (TCRdb year 2021). Study-level background: Recipients received multivisceral, liver-intestinal, or isolated intestinal transplants. The cohort enrolled some 23 intestinal transplant recipients, one of whom was a retransplant, and a few patients without pretransplant specimens were excluded. Bulk TCR-beta CDR3 sequencing was used to track graft-versus-host and host-versus-graft alloreactive T cell clones in the graft, circulation and bone marrow after intestinal transplantation. A peak of at least 4% donor T cells among recipient peripheral blood mononuclear cells was the definition used for donor T cell macrochimerism. Every recipient was given anti-thymocyte globulin induction, followed by roughly 3 years of maintenance tacrolimus and steroids. Rather than going through the commercial service, samples from three later patients were sequenced in-house on an Illumina MiSeq and processed with MiXCR. Alloreactive clones were identified by sequencing pre-transplant mixed lymphocyte reaction products and comparing these products with unstimulated pre-transplant donor and recipient T cells.

What the work shows at the level of the full study, not this receptor alone: Early after transplant, declines in HvG clones were associated with peak levels of circulating GvH clones. GvH clones were detected in recipient bone marrow, and some appeared earlier in ileal mucosa or blood, consistent with an intestinal mucosal origin. The conclusions were limited by the relatively low number and heterogeneity of the intestinal transplant patients. High GvH to HvG T cell clonal ratios were observed in the allografts of patients with donor T cell macrochimerism.

As to this clone: Its antigen is not yet known. The sample holds no much larger clone one base away, and base qualities are not on file.

In the germline V gene, CDR1 corresponds to MGHRA and CDR2 to YSYEKL. Cut back by 0 bases and 2 bases, the V and J ends lie 18 bases apart. From cysteine to phenylalanine, the CDR3 is 18 amino acids long. CDR3 DNA is the only sequence kept; it has 54 bases, read in frame from the first base. Blood samples were collected up to 4 times in the first month after transplant and then at least monthly when available. The library was generated by the immunoSEQ multiplex PCR assay. Adaptive Biotechnologies carried out high-throughput TCR-beta CDR3 sequencing of genomic DNA for most patients. In the original analysis: TCR sequencing data for 18 patients were retrieved from Adaptive's ImmunoSEQ software; three other patients were processed with MiXCR and VDJtools. CDR3 nucleotide sequences shared by donor and recipient were removed because the origin of these sequences could not be assigned. To count as alloreactive, a clone needed at least 2-fold expansion over unstimulated cells and a minimum CFSE-low frequency of 0.002% (template counts) or 0.001% (read counts). Clones were considered mappable if detected in sequenced pre-transplant spleen, lymph node, or MLR CFSE-low populations of the donor or recipient. Cumulative frequency of alloreactive clones was calculated as a percentage of all sequences weighted by copy number. Here the immuneACCESS table is served through TCRdb, limited to in-frame sequences with V and J called. Missing clones are a known gap in these copies; in checked studies unresolved V genes cover under half, and the rest lacks a known reason. D and trimming were read from the DNA, whereas the V and J calls and clone size are those reported in that table. In this sample the table shows about 27,000 clones, roughly 80% of which occur a single time. The ten largest clonotypes hold around 1.1% of the sample.

The sample here was PBMCs, taken about 27 days after intestinal transplant. The clonotype was recovered from a human patient who received an intestinal transplant, so some T cells may come from the graft donor. The chain employs TRBV4-1 and TRBJ2-3; the D gene cannot be resolved reliably. In nucleotide form, the sequence is TGCGCCAGCAGCCAAGATCTCCCGGTATTTCGCTACACAGATACGCAGTATTTT. This codes for CASSQDLPVFRYTDTQYF.